The 8 T cell receptor beta chains below all came from one sample that was sequenced in a study of blood T cell repertoires in COVID-19. Sequencing used immunoSEQ multiplex PCR; TCRdb keeps in-frame clones, though not all of them. Of about 75,000 clones detected, around 83% appear once; the ten largest clones hold approximately 20%. Sequencing used peripheral blood. The receptors were sampled from a woman aged 45-59 years with acute or convalescent COVID-19.

The chain joins TRBV7-3 to TRBJ2-5; 7 bases agree with TRBD1. After removal of 4 bases from V and 7 bases from J, the junction contained 6 bases not matched to a gene. The CDR3 spans 13 residues. Germline CDR1 and CDR2: SGHTA and FQGTGA. The CDR3 sequence is CASSSDRAGTQYF. The CDR3 DNA sequence: TGTGCCAGCAGCTCCGACAGGGCGGGGACCCAGTACTTC.

The chain joins TRBV2 to TRBJ1-2, with D maybe TRBD1 (5 bases). V was shortened by 8 bases and J by 0 bases, with 25 bases between the two germline ends. CDR1 is SNHLY, CDR2 FYNNEI, per germline. This CDR3 is 18 amino acids long. CDR3 loop: CASGPFRGTLVANYGYTF. CDR3 DNA sequence: TGTGCCAGCGGTCCCTTTAGGGGCACTTTGGTCGCTAACTATGGCTACACCTTC.

The chain combines TRBV2 with TRBJ2-5; D is ambiguous. Germline assignment: CDR1 SNHLY and CDR2 FYNNEI. V was trimmed by 5 bases and J by 5 bases, leaving 9 bases between them. The CDR3 contains 12 residues. CDR3 coding DNA: TGTGCCAGCAGTCTTGAACGGGAGACCCAGTACTTC. Protein product: CASSLERETQYF.

This clone was found a few times. This chain connects TRBV27 to TRBJ2-1; 8 bases are a match to TRBD2. Germline CDR1 and CDR2: MNHEY and SMNVEV (reference sequence). The CDR3 loop spans 14 amino acids. Trimming at V came to 7 bases and at J to 2 bases, leaving 4 bases not matched to a gene. The CDR3 DNA sequence: TGTGCCAGCATGGGGCGGGGGGCCTACAATGAGCAGTTCTTC. Translated: CASMGRGAYNEQFF.

The chain combines TRBV4-3 with TRBJ1-4, with a tentative D call TRBD1 (5 bases). CDR3 size: 13 residues. V lost 8 bases, J lost 4 bases, and 11 bases lay in between. Germline V gives CDR1 LGHNA, CDR2 YSLEER. CDR3 in DNA: TGCGCCAGCGGGACTGAGGATAATGAAAAACTGTTTTTT. Encoded protein: CASGTEDNEKLFF.

This clone has just a few counts. The DNA of the CDR3 is TGTGCCAGCAGTTACTCAACAGCCTCTGGAAACACCATATATTTT. Protein product: CASSYSTASGNTIYF. The chain is built from TRBV6-5 and TRBJ1-3; D unresolved. Trimming removed 0 bases at V and 0 bases at J, with 6 bases between. The CDR3 loop spans 15 amino acids. Germline loops: CDR1 MNHEY, CDR2 SVGAGI.

The CDR3 here is CASSPGLKGTEAFF. The DNA for the CDR3 is TGTGCCAGCAGCCCTGGACTCAAGGGCACTGAAGCTTTCTTT. The chain uses TRBV13 and TRBJ1-1, with unresolved D. This CDR3 comprises 14 residues. Germline CDR1 is PRHDT and CDR2 is FYEKMQ (reference sequence). Trimming took 5 bases from V and 4 from J, leaving 14 bases between them.

V usage is TRBV4-3 and J usage is TRBJ1-2; no clear D. The CDR3 covers 16 residues. Germline-derived CDR1 and CDR2 are LGHNA and YSLEER. The ends were cut back, 2 bases at V and 4 bases at J, with 17 bases in the middle. The CDR3 sequence: CASSQSEESLGYGYTF. The CDR3 region has the DNA TGCGCCAGCAGCCAATCAGAGGAATCACTCGGCTATGGCTACACCTTC.